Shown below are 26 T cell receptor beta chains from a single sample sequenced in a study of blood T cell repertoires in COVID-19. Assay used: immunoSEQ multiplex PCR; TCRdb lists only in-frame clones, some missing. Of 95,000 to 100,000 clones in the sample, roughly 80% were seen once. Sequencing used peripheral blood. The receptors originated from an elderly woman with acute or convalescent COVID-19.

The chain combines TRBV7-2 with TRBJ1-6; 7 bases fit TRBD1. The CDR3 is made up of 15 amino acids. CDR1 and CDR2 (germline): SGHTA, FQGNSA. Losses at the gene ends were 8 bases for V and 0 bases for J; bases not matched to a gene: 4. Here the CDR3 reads CASRQGSSYNSPLHF. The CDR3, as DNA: TGTGCCAGCCGACAGGGAAGCTCCTATAATTCACCCCTCCACTTT.

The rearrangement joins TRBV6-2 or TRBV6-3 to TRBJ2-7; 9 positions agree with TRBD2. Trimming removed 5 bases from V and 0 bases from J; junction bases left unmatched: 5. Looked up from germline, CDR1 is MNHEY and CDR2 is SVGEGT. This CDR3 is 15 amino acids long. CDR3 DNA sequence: TGTGCCAGCAGTAGGAGCGGGGGGACCTCCTACGAGCAGTACGTC. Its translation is CASSRSGGTSYEQYV.

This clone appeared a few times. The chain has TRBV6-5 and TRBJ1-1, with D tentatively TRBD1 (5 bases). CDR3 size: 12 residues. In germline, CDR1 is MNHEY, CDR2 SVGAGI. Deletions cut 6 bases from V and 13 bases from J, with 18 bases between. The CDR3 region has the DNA TGTGCCAGCAGATCGACCGGGACTGCAATTTTCTTT. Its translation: CASRSTGTAIFF.

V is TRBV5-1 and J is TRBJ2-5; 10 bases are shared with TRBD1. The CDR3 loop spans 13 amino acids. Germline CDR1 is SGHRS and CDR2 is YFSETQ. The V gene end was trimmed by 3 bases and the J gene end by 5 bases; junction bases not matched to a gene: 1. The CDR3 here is CASSSGQGETQYF. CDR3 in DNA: TGCGCCAGCAGCTCGGGACAGGGGGAGACCCAGTACTTC.

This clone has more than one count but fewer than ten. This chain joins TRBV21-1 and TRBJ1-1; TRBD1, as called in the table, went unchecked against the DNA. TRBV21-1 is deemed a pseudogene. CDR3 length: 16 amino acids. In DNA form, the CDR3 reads TGTGCCAGCAGCCCGCGCCGGATGACAGGGTATACTGAAGCTTTCTTT. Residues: CASSPRRMTGYTEAFF.

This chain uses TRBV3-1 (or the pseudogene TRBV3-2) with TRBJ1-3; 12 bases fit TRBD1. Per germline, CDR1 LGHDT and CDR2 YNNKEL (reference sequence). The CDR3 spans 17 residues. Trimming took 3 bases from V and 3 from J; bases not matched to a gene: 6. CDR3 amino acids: CASSQTGTGGLGNTIYF. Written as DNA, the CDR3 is TGTGCCAGCAGCCAGACTGGGACAGGGGGCCTTGGAAACACCATATATTTT.

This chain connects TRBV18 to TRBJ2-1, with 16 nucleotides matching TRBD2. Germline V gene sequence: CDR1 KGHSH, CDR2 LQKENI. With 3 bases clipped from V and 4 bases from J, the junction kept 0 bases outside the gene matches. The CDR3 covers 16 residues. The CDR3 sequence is CASSPGLAGGYNEQFF. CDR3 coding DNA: TGTGCCAGCTCACCGGGACTAGCGGGGGGGTACAATGAGCAGTTCTTC.

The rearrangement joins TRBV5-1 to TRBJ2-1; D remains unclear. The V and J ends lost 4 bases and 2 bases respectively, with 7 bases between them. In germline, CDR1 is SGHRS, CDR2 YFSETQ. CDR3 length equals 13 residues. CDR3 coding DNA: TGCGCCAGCAGCCCGGTAGCCTACAATGAGCAGTTCTTC. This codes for CASSPVAYNEQFF.

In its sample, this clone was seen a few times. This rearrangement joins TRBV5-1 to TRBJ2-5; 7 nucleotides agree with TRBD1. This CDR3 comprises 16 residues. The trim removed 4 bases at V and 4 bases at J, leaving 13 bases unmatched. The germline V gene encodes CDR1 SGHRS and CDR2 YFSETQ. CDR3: CASSPGTAKSRETQYF. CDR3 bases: TGCGCCAGCAGCCCCGGGACAGCCAAATCCCGAGAGACCCAGTACTTC.

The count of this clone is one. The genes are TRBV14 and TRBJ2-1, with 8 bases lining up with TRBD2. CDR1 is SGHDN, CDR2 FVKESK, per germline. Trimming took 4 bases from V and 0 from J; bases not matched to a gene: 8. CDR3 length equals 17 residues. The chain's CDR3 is CASSPLGGGSSYNEQFF. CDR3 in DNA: TGTGCCAGCAGCCCTTTGGGCGGGGGGAGCTCCTACAATGAGCAGTTCTTC. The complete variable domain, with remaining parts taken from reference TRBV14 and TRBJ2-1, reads EAGVTQFPSHSVIEKGQTVTLRCDPISGHDNLYWYRRVMGKEIKFLLHFVKESKQDESGMPNNRFLAERTGGTYSTLKVQPAELEDSGVYFCASSPLGGGSSYNEQFFGPGTRLTVL.

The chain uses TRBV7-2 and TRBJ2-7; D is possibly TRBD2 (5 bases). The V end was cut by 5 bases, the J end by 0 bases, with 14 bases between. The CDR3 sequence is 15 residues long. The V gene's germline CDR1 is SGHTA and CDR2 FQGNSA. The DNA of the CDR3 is TGTGCCAGCAGCCACGAGGGCGGTATCTCCTACGAGCAGTACTTC. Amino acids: CASSHEGGISYEQYF.

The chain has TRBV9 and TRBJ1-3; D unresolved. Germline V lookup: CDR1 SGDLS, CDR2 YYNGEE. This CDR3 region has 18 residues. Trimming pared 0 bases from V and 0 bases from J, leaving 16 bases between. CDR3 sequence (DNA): TGTGCCAGCAGCGTAGTAGCAGAATTTTCCGCCTCTGGAAACACCATATATTTT. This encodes CASSVVAEFSASGNTIYF.

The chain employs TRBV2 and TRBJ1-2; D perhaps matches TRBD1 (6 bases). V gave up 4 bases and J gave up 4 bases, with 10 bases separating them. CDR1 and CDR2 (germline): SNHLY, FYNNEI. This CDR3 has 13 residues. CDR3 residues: CASSVRGGYGYTF. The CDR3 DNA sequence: TGTGCCAGCAGTGTCAGGGGCGGCTATGGCTACACCTTC.

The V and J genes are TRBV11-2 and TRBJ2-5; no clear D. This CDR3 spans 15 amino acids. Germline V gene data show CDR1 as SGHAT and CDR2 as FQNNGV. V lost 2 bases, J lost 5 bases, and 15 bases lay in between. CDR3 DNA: TGTGCCAGCAGCTTAAGGATACTACCTCGGGAGACCCAGTACTTC. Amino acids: CASSLRILPRETQYF. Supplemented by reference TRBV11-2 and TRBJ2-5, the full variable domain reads EAGVAQSPRYKIIEKRQSVAFWCNPISGHATLYWYQQILGQGPKLLIQFQNNGVVDDSQLPKDRFSAERLKGVDSTLKIQPAKLEDSAVYLCASSLRILPRETQYFGPGTRLLVL.

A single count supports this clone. The CDR3 spells CASSLGHLYEQYV. The DNA for the CDR3 is TGTGCCAGCTCACTCGGTCACCTCTACGAGCAGTACGTC. This sequence joins TRBV18 and TRBJ2-7; D is uncertain. The CDR3 runs to 13 residues. Germline V lookup: CDR1 KGHSH, CDR2 LQKENI. With 4 bases removed from V and 3 bases from J, the gap between germline ends came to 10 bases.

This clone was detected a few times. The CDR3 loop is CASSQFESVTNEKLFF. CDR3 in DNA: TGCGCCAGCAGCCAGTTCGAGTCCGTGACTAATGAAAAACTGTTTTTT. The J gene is TRBJ1-4, the V gene TRBV4-3; D not certain. CDR1 is LGHNA and CDR2 is YSLEER in the germline V gene. This CDR3 has 16 amino acids. Trimming removed 3 bases at V and 2 bases at J, with 13 bases between.

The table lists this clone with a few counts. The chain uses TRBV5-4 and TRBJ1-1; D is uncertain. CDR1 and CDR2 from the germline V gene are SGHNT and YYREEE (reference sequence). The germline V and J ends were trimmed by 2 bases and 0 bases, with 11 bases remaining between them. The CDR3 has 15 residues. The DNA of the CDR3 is TGTGCCAGCAGCTTTGAGCGGTTTGTGAACACTGAAGCTTTCTTT. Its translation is CASSFERFVNTEAFF.

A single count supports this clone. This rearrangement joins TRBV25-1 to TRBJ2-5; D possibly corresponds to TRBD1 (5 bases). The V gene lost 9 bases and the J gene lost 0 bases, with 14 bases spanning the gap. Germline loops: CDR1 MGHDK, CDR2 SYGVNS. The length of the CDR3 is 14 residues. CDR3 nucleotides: TGTGCCAGTCAAGAAAGGGGCCACCAAGAGACCCAGTACTTC. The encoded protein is CASQERGHQETQYF.

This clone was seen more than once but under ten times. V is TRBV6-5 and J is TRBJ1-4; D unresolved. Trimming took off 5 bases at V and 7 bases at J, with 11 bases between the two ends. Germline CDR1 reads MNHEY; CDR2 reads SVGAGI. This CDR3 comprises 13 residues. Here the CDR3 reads CASSPTVGEKLFF. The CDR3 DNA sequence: TGTGCCAGCAGTCCAACAGTCGGTGAAAAACTGTTTTTT.

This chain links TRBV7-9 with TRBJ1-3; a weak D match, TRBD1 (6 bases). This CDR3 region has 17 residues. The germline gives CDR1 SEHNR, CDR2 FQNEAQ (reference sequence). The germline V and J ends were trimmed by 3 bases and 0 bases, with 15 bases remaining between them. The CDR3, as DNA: TGTGCCAGCAGCTTTAGTCGGGGGGGCTTCTCTGGAAACACCATATATTTT. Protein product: CASSFSRGGFSGNTIYF. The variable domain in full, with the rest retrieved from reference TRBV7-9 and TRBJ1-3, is DTGVSQNPRHKITKRGQNVTFRCDPISEHNRLYWYRQTLGQGPEFLTYFQNEAQLEKSRLLSDRFSAERPKGSFSTLEIQRTEQGDSAMYLCASSFSRGGFSGNTIYFGEGSWLTVV.

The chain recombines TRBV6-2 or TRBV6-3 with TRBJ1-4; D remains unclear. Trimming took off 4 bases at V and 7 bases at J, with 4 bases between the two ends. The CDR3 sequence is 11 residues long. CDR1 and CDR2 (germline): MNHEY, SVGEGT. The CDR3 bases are TGTGCCAGCAGTTCGAGTGAAAAACTGTTTTTT. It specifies CASSSSEKLFF.

The CDR3 nucleotides are TGTGCCAGCAGCCTCTCGGTCGGGGGGAAAGATACGCAGTATTTT. Translating gives CASSLSVGGKDTQYF. The J gene is TRBJ2-3, the V gene TRBV5-8, with 7 bases aligning to TRBD2. V was clipped by 4 bases and J by 5 bases; unmatched bases: 10. Germline V gives CDR1 SGHTS, CDR2 YDEGEE. This CDR3 spans 15 amino acids.

CDR3 nucleotides: TGTGCCAGCAGGATGCAGGGGGGAGGTGAAAAACTGTTTTTT. This translates into CASRMQGGGEKLFF. The genes are TRBV11-2 and TRBJ1-4; 7 nucleotides align to TRBD1. This CDR3 region has 14 residues. V shed 6 bases, J shed 7 bases, and the junction held 8 bases outside the gene matches. Germline V lookup: CDR1 SGHAT, CDR2 FQNNGV.

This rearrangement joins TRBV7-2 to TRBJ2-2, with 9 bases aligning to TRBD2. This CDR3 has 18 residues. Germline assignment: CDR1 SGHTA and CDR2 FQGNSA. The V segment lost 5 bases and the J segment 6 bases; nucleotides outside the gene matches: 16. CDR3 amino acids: CASSPAAGGRLNAGELFF. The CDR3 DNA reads TGTGCCAGCAGCCCAGCAGCGGGGGGCCGTCTAAACGCCGGGGAGCTGTTTTTT.

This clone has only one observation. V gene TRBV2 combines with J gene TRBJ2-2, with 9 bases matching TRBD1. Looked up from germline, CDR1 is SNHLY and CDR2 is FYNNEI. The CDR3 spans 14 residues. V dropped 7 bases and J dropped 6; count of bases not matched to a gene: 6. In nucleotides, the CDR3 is TGTGCCAGCAAGGGGGACAGGGCGGCCGGGGAGCTGTTTTTT. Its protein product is CASKGDRAAGELFF. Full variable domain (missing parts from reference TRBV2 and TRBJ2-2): EPEVTQTPSHQVTQMGQEVILRCVPISNHLYFYWYRQILGQKVEFLVSFYNNEISEKSEIFDDQFSVERPDGSNFTLKIRSTKLEDSAMYFCASKGDRAAGELFFGEGSRLTVL.

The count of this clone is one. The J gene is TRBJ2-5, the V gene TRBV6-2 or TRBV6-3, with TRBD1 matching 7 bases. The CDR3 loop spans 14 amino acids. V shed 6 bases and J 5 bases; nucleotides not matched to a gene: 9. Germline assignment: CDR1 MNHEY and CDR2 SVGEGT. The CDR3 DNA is TGTGCCAGCAGCCCTGAGGGGGCGGCGGAGACCCAGTACTTC. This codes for CASSPEGAAETQYF.